The 23 T cell receptor beta chains below were found in one sample sequenced in a study of T cell responses to AZD1222 COVID-19 vaccine. Repertoires were generated with immunoSEQ multiplex PCR, while TCRdb's copy carries only in-frame clones and drops some. This sample has 85,000 to 90,000 clones; more than 90% occur once, and the top ten carry approximately 3%. Sequencing was performed on peripheral blood, taken on day 0 of AZD1222 vaccination. Source of these receptors: an adult in good health.

This sequence joins TRBV12-3 or TRBV12-4 and TRBJ1-5; the D is unclear. The V end lost 6 bases, the J end lost 8 bases, and 14 bases lay between the germline ends. The CDR3 covers 13 residues. The CDR3 loop reads CASRPTWDEPQHF. The CDR3 DNA is TGTGCCAGCAGACCTACCTGGGATGAGCCCCAGCATTTT.

The genes are TRBV2 and TRBJ1-3; possible D gene TRBD1, 5 bases. Germline lookup yields CDR1 SNHLY and CDR2 FYNNEI. V was cut by 6 bases and J by 0 bases, with 15 bases left in between. The CDR3 contains 16 residues. CDR3 DNA: TGTGCCAGCAGCCCTCAGGGAAGCAACTCTGGAAACACCATATATTTT. This gives the protein CASSPQGSNSGNTIYF.

Details on this clone: At one of its ends the junction is not consistent with the germline gene, which may arise from a read error. This sequence joins TRBV18 and TRBJ2-7, with 8 bases aligning to TRBD2. The germline V gene has CDR1 KGHSH and CDR2 LQKENI. CDR3 length equals 17 residues. The CDR3 is CASSPLTPGRDFATSLF. CDR3 nucleotides: TGTGCCAGCTCACCACTGACCCCCGGGAGGGACTTTGCTACGAGTTTGTTC.

The chain couples TRBV19 to TRBJ2-1, with 7 bases aligning to TRBD1. Germline CDR1 LNHDA, CDR2 SQIVND (reference sequence). The CDR3 totals 14 residues. The ends lost 7 bases at V and 6 bases at J; junction bases unmatched: 9. This CDR3 is CASIKGGSGNEQFF. The CDR3 nucleotides read TGTGCCAGTATAAAAGGGGGCAGCGGCAATGAGCAGTTCTTC.

The V gene is TRBV5-4, the J gene TRBJ2-7; 7 positions agree with TRBD1. The V and J ends lost 4 bases and 3 bases, in that order; junction bases with no gene match: 7. The germline gives CDR1 SGHNT, CDR2 YYREEE (reference sequence). The CDR3 runs to 14 residues. CDR3 sequence reads: CASSPGTEYYEQYF. The CDR3 region has the DNA TGTGCCAGCAGCCCCGGGACAGAGTACTACGAGCAGTACTTC.

V is TRBV19 and J is TRBJ1-1; D not resolved. This CDR3 has 13 residues. Germline V lookup: CDR1 LNHDA, CDR2 SQIVND (reference sequence). V lost 4 bases, J lost 4 bases, and 10 bases lay in between. CDR3 DNA sequence: TGTGCCAGTAGTAGATCCAGGCGCACTGAAGCTTTCTTT. Its translation: CASSRSRRTEAFF.

This rearrangement joins TRBV30 to TRBJ1-3; D unresolved. V was cut by 0 bases and J by 2 bases, with 5 bases left in between. This CDR3 is built from 13 residues. Per germline, CDR1 GTSNPN and CDR2 SVGIG (reference sequence). The CDR3 coding sequence is TGTGCCTGGAGTGTAGGGCCTGGAAACACCATATATTTT. Translation gives CAWSVGPGNTIYF.

This chain connects TRBV30 to TRBJ2-7; unclear D gene. V lost 4 bases and J 3 bases, leaving 13 bases between the germline ends. CDR3 length: 13 amino acids. Germline loops: CDR1 GTSNPN, CDR2 SVGIG (reference sequence). The CDR3, as DNA: TGTGCCTGGACAGGCCCCGGAAACTACGAGCAGTACTTC. This sequence encodes CAWTGPGNYEQYF.

This chain connects TRBV5-5 to TRBJ2-7, with D perhaps matching TRBD1 (6 bases). The V gene's germline CDR1 is SGHKS and CDR2 YYEKEE (reference sequence). The CDR3 has 13 residues. V lost 4 bases, J lost 3 bases, and 11 bases lay in between. CDR3 nucleotides: TGTGCCAGCAGCAGAACGACAGGCTACGAGCAGTACTTC. It translates to CASSRTTGYEQYF. Supplemented by reference TRBV5-5 and TRBJ2-7, the full variable domain reads DAGVTQSPTHLIKTRGQQVTLRCSPISGHKSVSWYQQVLGQGPQFIFQYYEKEERGRGNFPDRFSARQFPNYSSELNVNALLLGDSALYLCASSRTTGYEQYFGPGTRLTVT.

The J gene is TRBJ1-5, the V gene TRBV19; tentative D call: TRBD1 (6 bases). Trimming pared 5 bases from V and 11 bases from J, leaving 19 bases between. Per germline, CDR1 LNHDA and CDR2 SQIVND (reference sequence). CDR3 length: 14 amino acids. The CDR3 loop is CASSFTFTGFAQHF. The CDR3 bases are TGTGCCAGTAGTTTTACCTTCACAGGGTTTGCCCAGCATTTT.

The chain employs TRBV7-6 and TRBJ2-1, with 10 bases aligning to TRBD2. V shed 3 bases, J shed 9 bases, and the junction held 5 bases outside the gene matches. The CDR3 covers 14 residues. The germline V gene encodes CDR1 SGHVS and CDR2 FNYEAQ. The CDR3 reads CASSFTSGAAEQFF. For the CDR3, the DNA is TGTGCCAGCAGCTTCACTAGCGGGGCTGCTGAGCAGTTCTTC. Variable domain in full (rest from reference TRBV7-6 and TRBJ2-1): GAGVSQSPRYKVTKRGQDVALRCDPISGHVSLYWYRQALGQGPEFLTYFNYEAQQDKSGLPNDRFSAERPEGSISTLTIQRTEQRDSAMYRCASSFTSGAAEQFFGPGTRLTVL.

The chain links TRBV6-5 to TRBJ2-3, with no clear D. Germline CDR1 and CDR2: MNHEY and SVGAGI. V was pared by 2 bases and J by 3 bases, with 6 bases between. The CDR3 covers 13 residues. CDR3: CASSYRETDTQYF. The CDR3 coding sequence is TGTGCCAGCAGTTACCGAGAGACAGATACGCAGTATTTT.

The chain is built from TRBV28 and TRBJ1-1, with a possible D match to TRBD1 (6 bases). There are 13 residues in the CDR3. Germline V CDR1 and CDR2: MDHEN, SYDVKM. Trimming stripped 6 bases from V and 10 bases from J, with 18 bases between. CDR3 coding DNA: TGTGCCAGCAGCCTTACAGGGCCCCGGAGAGCTTTCTTT. Translated: CASSLTGPRRAFF.

The V and J genes are TRBV28 and TRBJ1-5, with D unresolved. Germline V gives CDR1 MDHEN, CDR2 SYDVKM. With 8 bases removed from V and 0 bases from J, the gap between germline ends came to 11 bases. CDR3 length: 14 residues. The DNA of the CDR3 is TGTGCCAGCCAGTCGGGCTATAGCAATCAGCCCCAGCATTTT. Translated, it gives CASQSGYSNQPQHF.

This chain links TRBV29-1 with TRBJ2-7; D unresolved. Trimming cost V 0 bases and J 3 bases, with 21 bases left between them. Germline loops: CDR1 SQVTM, CDR2 ANQGSEA. The CDR3 length is 17 residues. The CDR3 here is CSVEDRAGDSGHYEQYF. In nucleotides, the CDR3 is TGCAGCGTTGAAGATCGAGCTGGAGATTCGGGCCACTACGAGCAGTACTTC.

This clone was observed a few times. V is TRBV15 and J is TRBJ1-6; no clear D. This CDR3 has 13 amino acids. Deletions cut 3 bases from V and 10 bases from J, with 10 bases between. Germline lookup yields CDR1 LNHNV and CDR2 YYDKDF (reference sequence). This CDR3 is CATSRTTDSPLHF. The CDR3 coding sequence is TGTGCCACCAGCAGGACTACTGACTCACCCCTCCACTTT.

The chain has TRBV10-3 and TRBJ1-5; no clear D gene. Trimming shortened V by 3 bases and J by 0 bases, and 9 bases separated the two germline ends. This CDR3 has 15 residues. CDR1 is ENHRY, CDR2 SYGVKD, per germline. CDR3 sequence reads: CAISDGGSSNQPQHF. The CDR3 DNA is TGTGCCATCAGTGATGGTGGAAGTAGCAATCAGCCCCAGCATTTT.

The CDR3 sequence: CASSQGTTSGDEQYF. CDR3 sequence (DNA): TGTGCCAGCAGCCAAGGGACGACTAGCGGGGACGAGCAGTACTTC. This rearrangement joins TRBV4-2 to TRBJ2-7; 11 positions match TRBD2. The CDR3 is 15 residues long. The germline V gene encodes CDR1 LGHNA and CDR2 YNFKEQ. V shed 1 base, J shed 5 bases, and the junction held 4 bases outside the gene matches.

The genes are TRBV5-6 and TRBJ2-7; possibly TRBD1 or TRBD2 for D (5 bases each). Germline CDR1 and CDR2: SGHDT and YYEEEE. This CDR3 comprises 13 residues. V was clipped by 3 bases and J by 7 bases, with 14 bases between them. CDR3 in DNA: TGTGCCAGCAGCTGGGGCGGGCGTGGTGAGCAGTACTTC. The encoded protein is CASSWGGRGEQYF.

The CDR3 DNA is TGTGCCAGTAGTGCGAGACAGGGGGCCTATAGCAATCAGCCCCAGCATTTT. It translates to CASSARQGAYSNQPQHF. The chain couples TRBV19 to TRBJ1-5; 10 bases line up with TRBD1. This CDR3 has 17 residues. The germline V gene has CDR1 LNHDA and CDR2 SQIVND (reference sequence). After removal of 5 bases from V and 0 bases from J, the junction contained 7 bases not matched to a gene.

The V call is TRBV9, the J call TRBJ1-3, with 8 positions matching TRBD1. J lost 2 bases, V lost 4 bases, and 8 bases had no gene match. This CDR3 has 16 residues. In germline, CDR1 is SGDLS, CDR2 YYNGEE. CDR3 amino acids: CASSLTRTGTGNTIYF. For the CDR3, the DNA is TGTGCCAGCAGCCTTACTCGGACAGGGACTGGAAACACCATATATTTT. Drawing the rest from reference TRBV9 and TRBJ1-3, the complete variable domain is DSGVTQTPKHLITATGQRVTLRCSPRSGDLSVYWYQQSLDQGLQFLIQYYNGEERAKGNILERFSAQQFPDLHSELNLSSLELGDSALYFCASSLTRTGTGNTIYFGEGSWLTVV.

The rearrangement joins TRBV5-8 to TRBJ1-5, with a tentative D call TRBD1 (5 bases). Between the trimmed V and J ends, which lost 5 bases and 1 base, there was a span of 10 bases. This CDR3 comprises 14 residues. Germline-derived CDR1 and CDR2 are SGHTS and YDEGEE. CDR3 DNA: TGTGCCAGCAGAAACCGGGACAGCAATCAGCCCCAGCATTTT. Translating gives CASRNRDSNQPQHF.

The rearrangement joins TRBV3-1 (or the pseudogene TRBV3-2) to TRBJ1-1, with TRBD1 matching 7 bases. This CDR3 is built from 15 residues. Per the germline V gene, CDR1 is LGHDT and CDR2 is YNNKEL (reference sequence). V shed 5 bases and J 0 bases; nucleotides not matched to a gene: 6. The CDR3 nucleotides are TGTGCCAGCAGCACCGGGACAGCAATGAACACTGAAGCTTTCTTT. This encodes CASSTGTAMNTEAFF.